This T cell receptor (beta chain) derives from a study of cytomegalovirus exposure and HLA in healthy donors. PCR amplification relied on 60 Vbeta primers (plus 13 Jbeta primers). In the original workflow: Later, an analysis found about 80 million unique TCR beta chains, and about 10 million of these were shared. Produced via immunoSEQ multiplex PCR; TCRdb's table is partial and in-frame only. V, J and clone size were drawn from that table, and D and trimming were deduced from the DNA. Here the sample spans tens of thousands of clones, around 86% being singletons. The CDR3 spans 15 residues. The V and J ends lost 2 bases and 6 bases, in that order; junction bases with no gene match: 3. Germline loops: CDR1 SGHTA, CDR2 FQGNSA. The study's findings and limits: The only immune exposure information that was available was CMV serostatus.

In the case of this clone: The antigen is not known.

The gene calls are TRBV7-2 and TRBJ2-1; 11 bases agree with TRBD2. Sequencing input: PBMCs. The origin of this receptor is a man between 25 and 39 years old in good health and CMV-seropositive. The CDR3 sequence: CASSLTSGRINEQFF. The CDR3 nucleotides read TGTGCCAGCAGCTTAACTAGCGGGAGAATCAATGAGCAGTTCTTC.